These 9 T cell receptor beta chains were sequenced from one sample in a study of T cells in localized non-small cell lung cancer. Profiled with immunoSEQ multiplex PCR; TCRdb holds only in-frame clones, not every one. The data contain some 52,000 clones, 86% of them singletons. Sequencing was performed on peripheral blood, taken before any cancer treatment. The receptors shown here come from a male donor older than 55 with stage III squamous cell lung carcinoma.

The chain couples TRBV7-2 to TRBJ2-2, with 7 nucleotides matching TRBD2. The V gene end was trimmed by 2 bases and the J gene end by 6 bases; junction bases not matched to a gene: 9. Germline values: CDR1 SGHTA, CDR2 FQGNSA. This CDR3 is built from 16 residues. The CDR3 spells CASSLTPRGGAGELFF. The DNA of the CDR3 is TGTGCCAGCAGCTTAACACCCCGTGGGGGGGCCGGGGAGCTGTTTTTT.

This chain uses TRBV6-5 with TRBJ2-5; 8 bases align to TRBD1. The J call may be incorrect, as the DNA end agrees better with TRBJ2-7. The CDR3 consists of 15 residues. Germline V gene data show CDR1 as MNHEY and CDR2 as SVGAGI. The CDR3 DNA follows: TGTGCCAGCAGTCAAGGGGCAGGGGGCCCCTACGAGCAGTACTTC. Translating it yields CASSQGAGGPYEQYF.

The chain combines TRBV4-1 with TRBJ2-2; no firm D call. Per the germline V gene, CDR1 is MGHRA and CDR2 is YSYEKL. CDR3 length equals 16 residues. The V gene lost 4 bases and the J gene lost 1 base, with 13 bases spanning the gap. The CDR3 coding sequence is TGCGCCAGCAGCCCGTGGGCGGCAGGGAACACCGGGGAGCTGTTTTTT. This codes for CASSPWAAGNTGELFF.

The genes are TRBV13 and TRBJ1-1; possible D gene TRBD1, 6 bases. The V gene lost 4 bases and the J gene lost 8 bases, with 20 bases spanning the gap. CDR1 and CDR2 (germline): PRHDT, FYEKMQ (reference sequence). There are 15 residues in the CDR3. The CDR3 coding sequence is TGTGCCAGCAGCTCGCCCGAAACAGGGAACCCCGAAGCTTTCTTT. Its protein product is CASSSPETGNPEAFF.

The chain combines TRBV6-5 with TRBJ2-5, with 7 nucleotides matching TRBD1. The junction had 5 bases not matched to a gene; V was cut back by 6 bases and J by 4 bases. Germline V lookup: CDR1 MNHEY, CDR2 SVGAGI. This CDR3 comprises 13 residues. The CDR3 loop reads CASSGTVGETQYF. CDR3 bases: TGTGCCAGCAGCGGGACAGTAGGAGAGACCCAGTACTTC.

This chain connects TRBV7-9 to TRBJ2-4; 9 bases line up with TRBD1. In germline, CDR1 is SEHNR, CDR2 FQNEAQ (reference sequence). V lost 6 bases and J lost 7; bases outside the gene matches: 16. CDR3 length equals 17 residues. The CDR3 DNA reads TGTGCCAGCAGTACAGGGGGGGACAGGGCCCTCGGGAACATTCAGTACTTC. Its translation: CASSTGGDRALGNIQYF.

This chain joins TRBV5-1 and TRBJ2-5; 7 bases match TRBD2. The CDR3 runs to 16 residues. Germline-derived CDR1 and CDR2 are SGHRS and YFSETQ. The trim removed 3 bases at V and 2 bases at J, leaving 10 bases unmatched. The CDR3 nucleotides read TGCGCCAGCAGCTCAGGTTTACTAGCGACACAAGAGACCCAGTACTTC. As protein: CASSSGLLATQETQYF.

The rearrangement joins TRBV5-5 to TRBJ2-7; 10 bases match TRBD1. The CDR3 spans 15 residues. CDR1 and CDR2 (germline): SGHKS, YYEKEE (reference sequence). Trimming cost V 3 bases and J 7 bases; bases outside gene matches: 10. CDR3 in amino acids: CASSSAGTGAREQYF. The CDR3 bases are TGTGCCAGCAGCTCCGCCGGGACAGGGGCTCGGGAGCAGTACTTC.

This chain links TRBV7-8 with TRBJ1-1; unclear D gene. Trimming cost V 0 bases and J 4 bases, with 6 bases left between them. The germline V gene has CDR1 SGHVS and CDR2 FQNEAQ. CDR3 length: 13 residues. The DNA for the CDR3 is TGTGCCAGCAGCTTAGCTTACGCCACTGAAGCTTTCTTT. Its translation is CASSLAYATEAFF.